The TCR beta chain under discussion was sequenced for a study of blood T cell repertoires in COVID-19. Symptom resolution, clearance, or two negative PCRs marked donors in Cohort 3 as recovered. Sequencing used immunoSEQ multiplex PCR; TCRdb keeps in-frame clones, though not all of them. The sample contains a few hundred thousand clones, around 90% of which appear only once. V dropped 5 bases and J dropped 2 bases, with 9 bases sitting between them. Germline V lookup: CDR1 MNHEY, CDR2 SMNVEV (reference sequence). This CDR3 has 14 amino acids. This chain connects TRBV27 to TRBJ1-4; no firm D call. The clonotype originates from a man aged 25 to 40 who had recovered from COVID-19. The sample consisted of PBMCs or T cells enriched from blood (not recorded which). This CDR3 reads CASSTLETNEKLFF. Written as DNA, the CDR3 is TGTGCCAGCAGTACCCTCGAGACTAATGAAAAACTGTTTTTT.